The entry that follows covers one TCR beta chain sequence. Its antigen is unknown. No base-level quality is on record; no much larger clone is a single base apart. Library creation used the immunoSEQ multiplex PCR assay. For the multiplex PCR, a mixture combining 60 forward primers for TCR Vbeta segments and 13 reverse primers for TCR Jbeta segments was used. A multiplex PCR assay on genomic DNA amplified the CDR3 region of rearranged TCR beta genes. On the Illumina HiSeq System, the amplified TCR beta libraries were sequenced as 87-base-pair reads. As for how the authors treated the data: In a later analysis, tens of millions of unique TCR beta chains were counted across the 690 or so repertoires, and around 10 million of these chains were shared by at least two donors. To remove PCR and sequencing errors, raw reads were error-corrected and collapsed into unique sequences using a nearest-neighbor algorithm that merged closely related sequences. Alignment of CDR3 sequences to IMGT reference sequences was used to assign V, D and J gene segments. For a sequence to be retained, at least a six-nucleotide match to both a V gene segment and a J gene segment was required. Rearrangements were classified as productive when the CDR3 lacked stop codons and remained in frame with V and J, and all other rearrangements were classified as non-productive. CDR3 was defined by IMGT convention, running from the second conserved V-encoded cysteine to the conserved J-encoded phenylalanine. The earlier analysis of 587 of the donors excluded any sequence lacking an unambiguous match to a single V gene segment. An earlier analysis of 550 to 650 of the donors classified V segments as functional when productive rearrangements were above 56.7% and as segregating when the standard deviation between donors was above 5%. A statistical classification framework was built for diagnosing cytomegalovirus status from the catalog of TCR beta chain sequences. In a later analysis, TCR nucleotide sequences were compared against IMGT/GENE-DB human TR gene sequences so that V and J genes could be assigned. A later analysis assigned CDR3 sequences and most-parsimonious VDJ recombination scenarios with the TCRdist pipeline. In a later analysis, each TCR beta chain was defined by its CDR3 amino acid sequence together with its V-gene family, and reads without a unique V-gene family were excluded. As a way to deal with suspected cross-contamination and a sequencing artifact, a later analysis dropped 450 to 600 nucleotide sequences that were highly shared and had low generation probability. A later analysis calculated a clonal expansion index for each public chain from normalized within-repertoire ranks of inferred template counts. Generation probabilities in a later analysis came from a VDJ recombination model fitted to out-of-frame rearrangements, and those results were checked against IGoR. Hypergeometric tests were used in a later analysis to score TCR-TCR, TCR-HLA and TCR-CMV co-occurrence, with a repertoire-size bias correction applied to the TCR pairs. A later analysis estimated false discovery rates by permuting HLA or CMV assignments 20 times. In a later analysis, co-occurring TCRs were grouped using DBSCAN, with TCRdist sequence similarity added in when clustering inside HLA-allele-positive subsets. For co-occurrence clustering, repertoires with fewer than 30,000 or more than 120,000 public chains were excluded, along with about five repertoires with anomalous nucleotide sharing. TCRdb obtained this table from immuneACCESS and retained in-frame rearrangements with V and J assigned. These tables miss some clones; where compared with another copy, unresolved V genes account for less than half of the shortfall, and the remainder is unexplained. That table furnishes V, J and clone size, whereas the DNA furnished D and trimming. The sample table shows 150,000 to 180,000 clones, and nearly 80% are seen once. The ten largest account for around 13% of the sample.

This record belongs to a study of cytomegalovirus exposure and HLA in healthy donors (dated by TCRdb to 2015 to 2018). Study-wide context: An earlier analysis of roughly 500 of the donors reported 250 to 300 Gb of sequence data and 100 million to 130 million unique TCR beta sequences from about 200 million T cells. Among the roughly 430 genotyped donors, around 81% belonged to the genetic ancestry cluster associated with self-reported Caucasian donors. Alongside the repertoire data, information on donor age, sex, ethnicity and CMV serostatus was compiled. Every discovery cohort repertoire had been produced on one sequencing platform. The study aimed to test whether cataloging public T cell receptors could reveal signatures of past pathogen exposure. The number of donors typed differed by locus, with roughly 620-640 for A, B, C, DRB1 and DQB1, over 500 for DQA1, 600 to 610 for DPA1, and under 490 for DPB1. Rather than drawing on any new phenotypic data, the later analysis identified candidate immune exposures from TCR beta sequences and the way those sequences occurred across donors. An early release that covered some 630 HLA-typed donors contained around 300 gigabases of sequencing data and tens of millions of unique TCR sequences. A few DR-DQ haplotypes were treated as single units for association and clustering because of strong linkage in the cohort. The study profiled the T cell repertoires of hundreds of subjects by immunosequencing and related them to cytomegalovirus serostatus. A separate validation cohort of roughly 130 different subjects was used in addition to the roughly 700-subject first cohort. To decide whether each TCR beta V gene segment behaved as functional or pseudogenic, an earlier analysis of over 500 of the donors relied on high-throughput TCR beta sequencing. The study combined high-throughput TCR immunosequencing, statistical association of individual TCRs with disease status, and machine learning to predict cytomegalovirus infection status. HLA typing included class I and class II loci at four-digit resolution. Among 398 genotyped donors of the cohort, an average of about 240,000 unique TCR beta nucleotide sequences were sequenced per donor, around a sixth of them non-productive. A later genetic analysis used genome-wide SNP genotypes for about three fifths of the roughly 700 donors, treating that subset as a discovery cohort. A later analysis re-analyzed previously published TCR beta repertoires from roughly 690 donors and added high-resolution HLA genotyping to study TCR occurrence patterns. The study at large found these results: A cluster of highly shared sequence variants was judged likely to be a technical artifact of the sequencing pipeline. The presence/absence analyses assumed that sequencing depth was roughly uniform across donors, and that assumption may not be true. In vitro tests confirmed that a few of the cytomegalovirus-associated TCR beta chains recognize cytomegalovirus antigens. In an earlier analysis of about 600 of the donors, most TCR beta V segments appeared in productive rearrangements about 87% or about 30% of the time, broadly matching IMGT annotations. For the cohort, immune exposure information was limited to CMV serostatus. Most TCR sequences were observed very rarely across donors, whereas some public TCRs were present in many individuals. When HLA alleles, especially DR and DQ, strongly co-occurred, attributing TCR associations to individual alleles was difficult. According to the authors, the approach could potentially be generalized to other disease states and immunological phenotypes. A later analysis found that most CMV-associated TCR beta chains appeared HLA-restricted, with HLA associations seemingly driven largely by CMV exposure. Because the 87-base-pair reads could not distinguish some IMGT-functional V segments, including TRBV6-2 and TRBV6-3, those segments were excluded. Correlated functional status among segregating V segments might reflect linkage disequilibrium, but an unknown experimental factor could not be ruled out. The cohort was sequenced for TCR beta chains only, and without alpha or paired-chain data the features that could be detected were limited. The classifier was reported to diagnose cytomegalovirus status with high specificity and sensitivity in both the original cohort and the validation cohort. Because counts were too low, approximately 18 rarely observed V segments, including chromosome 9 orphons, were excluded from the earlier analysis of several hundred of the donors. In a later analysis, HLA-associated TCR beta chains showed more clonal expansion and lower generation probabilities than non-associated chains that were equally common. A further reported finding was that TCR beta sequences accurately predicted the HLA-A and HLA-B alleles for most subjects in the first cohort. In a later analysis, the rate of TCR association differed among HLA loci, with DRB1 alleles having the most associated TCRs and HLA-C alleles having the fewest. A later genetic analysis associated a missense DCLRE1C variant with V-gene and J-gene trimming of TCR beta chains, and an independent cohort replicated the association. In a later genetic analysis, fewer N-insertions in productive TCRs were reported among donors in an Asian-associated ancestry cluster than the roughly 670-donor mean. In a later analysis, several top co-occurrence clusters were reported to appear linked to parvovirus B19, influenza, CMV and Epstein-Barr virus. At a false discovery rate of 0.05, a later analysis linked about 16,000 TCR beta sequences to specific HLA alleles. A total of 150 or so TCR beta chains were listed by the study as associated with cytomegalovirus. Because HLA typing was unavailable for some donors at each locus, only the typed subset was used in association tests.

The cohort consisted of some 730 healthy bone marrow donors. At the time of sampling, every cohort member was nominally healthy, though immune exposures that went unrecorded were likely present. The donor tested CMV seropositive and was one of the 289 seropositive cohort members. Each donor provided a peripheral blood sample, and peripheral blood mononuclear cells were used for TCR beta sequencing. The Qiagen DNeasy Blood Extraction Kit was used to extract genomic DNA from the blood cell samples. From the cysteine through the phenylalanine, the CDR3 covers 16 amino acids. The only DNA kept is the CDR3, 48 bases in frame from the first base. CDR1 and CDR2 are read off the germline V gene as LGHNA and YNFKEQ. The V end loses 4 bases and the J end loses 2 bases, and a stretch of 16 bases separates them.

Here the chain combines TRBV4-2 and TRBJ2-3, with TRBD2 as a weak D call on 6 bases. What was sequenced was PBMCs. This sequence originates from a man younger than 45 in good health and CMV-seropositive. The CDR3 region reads CASSLGPGGTTDTQYF. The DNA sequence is TGTGCCAGCAGCCTTGGACCAGGAGGGACCACAGATACGCAGTATTTT.